One and the same sample provided the 2 T cell receptor beta chains below, sequenced in a study of blood T cell repertoires in COVID-19. The assay was immunoSEQ multiplex PCR, and TCRdb's table has in-frame clones only and misses some. The sample carries 9,500 to 15,000 clones, around four fifths recorded once. Material for sequencing was peripheral blood. The source of these receptors is an older woman with acute or convalescent COVID-19.

The gene calls are TRBV28 and TRBJ1-2; 7 positions match TRBD1. Looked up from germline, CDR1 is MDHEN and CDR2 is SYDVKM. The CDR3 is 13 residues long. The ends lost 6 bases at V and 2 bases at J; junction bases unmatched: 3. CDR3 amino acids: CASRETGNYGYTF. Written as DNA, the CDR3 is TGTGCCAGCAGAGAGACAGGGAACTATGGCTACACCTTC.

The DNA for the CDR3 is TGTGCCAGCAGTTCATCCGGGACATTAAAAGAGACCCAGTACTTC. Translation: CASSSSGTLKETQYF. The gene calls are TRBV28 and TRBJ2-5; tentatively, D is TRBD1 (6 bases). The CDR3 extends over 15 amino acids. The germline V gene has CDR1 MDHEN and CDR2 SYDVKM. The V and J ends lost 4 bases and 3 bases respectively, with 15 bases between them.